Below are 15 T cell receptor beta chains sequenced from a single sample in a study of blood T cell repertoires in COVID-19 (dated by TCRdb to the early 2020s). Receptor libraries were prepared by the immunoSEQ multiplex PCR assay. Sourced from immuneACCESS, this table was stored by TCRdb with only in-frame sequences that have V and J called. A share of the clones is absent; for the studies checked, an unresolved V gene accounts for under half, and the remainder has no known explanation. The sample table records about 87,000 clones; 90% of these occur just once. Together, the top ten hold roughly 7% of the sample. Sequencing was carried out using peripheral blood. The origin of the receptors is a man aged 18 to 29 with COVID-19, enrolled during active disease.

The chain combines TRBV9 with TRBJ1-6; 7 positions match TRBD1. CDR1 SGDLS and CDR2 YYNGEE come from the germline V gene. This CDR3 comprises 16 residues. Losses at the gene ends were 3 bases for V and 2 bases for J; bases not matched to a gene: 5. For the CDR3, the DNA is TGTGCCAGCAGCGCACAGGGGAAGCCCTATAATTCACCCCTCCACTTT. Translation gives CASSAQGKPYNSPLHF.

This rearrangement joins TRBV19 to TRBJ2-1; 12 bases agree with TRBD2. The CDR3 loop spans 19 amino acids. Germline-derived CDR1 and CDR2 are LNHDA and SQIVND (reference sequence). Trimming at V came to 0 bases and at J to 5 bases, leaving 11 bases not matched to a gene. The CDR3 sequence is CASSIDTGLAGPNNNEQFF. CDR3 nucleotides: TGTGCCAGTAGTATAGATACGGGACTAGCGGGCCCTAATAACAATGAGCAGTTCTTC.

The rearrangement joins TRBV5-4 to TRBJ2-7; 9 bases line up with TRBD2. The ends lost 4 bases at V and 3 bases at J; junction bases unmatched: 8. The CDR3 has 15 residues. Germline CDR1 is SGHNT and CDR2 is YYREEE (reference sequence). The CDR3 sequence: CASSPRGGRNYEQYF. The CDR3 bases are TGTGCCAGCAGCCCGCGGGGGGGAAGGAACTACGAGCAGTACTTC.

This clone was counted once. This chain uses TRBV30 with TRBJ2-2; D is possibly TRBD1 (6 bases). The CDR3 contains 14 residues. V gave up 3 bases and J gave up 0 bases, with 8 bases separating them. Germline V gives CDR1 GTSNPN, CDR2 SVGIG (reference sequence). The CDR3 coding sequence is TGTGCCTGGAGGGACAGCCCGAACACCGGGGAGCTGTTTTTT. Protein product: CAWRDSPNTGELFF.

The chain uses TRBV6-5 and TRBJ1-1; D may be TRBD1 (5 bases). The CDR3 contains 13 residues. CDR1 MNHEY and CDR2 SVGAGI come from the germline V gene. The V gene lost 7 bases and the J gene lost 0 bases, with 9 bases spanning the gap. CDR3 sequence reads: CASTVDMNTEAFF. For the CDR3, the DNA is TGTGCCAGCACAGTGGACATGAACACTGAAGCTTTCTTT.

On this clone: A read error may produce the germline difference seen at one junction end. The chain employs TRBV28 and TRBJ1-2; TRBD1 is a possible D gene (6 bases). The germline gives CDR1 MDHEN, CDR2 SYDVKM. CDR3 length equals 13 residues. In DNA form, the CDR3 reads TGTGCCAGCAGATCCGCAGGGGACTATGGCTACATCTTC. Its translation: CASRSAGDYGYIF.

The V and J genes are TRBV27 and TRBJ2-5, with 13 bases identical to TRBD2. Germline V CDR1 and CDR2: MNHEY, SMNVEV (reference sequence). Germline trimming cut 4 bases from V and 5 bases from J; bases unmatched to any gene: 7. The CDR3 has 16 amino acids. The CDR3 DNA reads as TGTGCCAGCAGTTCCGGACTAGCGGGAGAAAGCGAGACCCAGTACTTC. Protein: CASSSGLAGESETQYF.

This clone was seen a handful of times. V gene TRBV28 combines with J gene TRBJ2-7; D possibly corresponds to TRBD2 (5 bases). CDR3 size: 14 residues. The germline gives CDR1 MDHEN, CDR2 SYDVKM. Between the trimmed V and J ends, which lost 2 bases and 3 bases, there was a span of 11 bases. This chain's CDR3 is CASSLQSGLYEQYF. CDR3 in DNA: TGTGCCAGCAGTTTACAGTCCGGACTCTACGAGCAGTACTTC. Together with reference TRBV28 and TRBJ2-7, the CDR3 gives the full variable domain: DVKVTQSSRYLVKRTGEKVFLECVQDMDHENMFWYRQDPGLGLRLIYFSYDVKMKEKGDIPEGYSVSREKKERFSLILESASTNQTSMYLCASSLQSGLYEQYFGPGTRLTVT.

The chain employs TRBV27 and TRBJ2-7, with 10 bases identical to TRBD2. The ends lost 3 bases at V and 5 bases at J; junction bases unmatched: 7. The CDR3 covers 15 residues. CDR1 is MNHEY, CDR2 SMNVEV, per germline (reference sequence). In DNA, the CDR3 is TGTGCCAGCAGTTTGGAAGCGGGAGGGTTCCACGAGCAGTACTTC. Encoded protein: CASSLEAGGFHEQYF.

CDR3 sequence (DNA): TGCAGCGTTGATACAGGATACCCCTACGAGCAGTACTTC. Its translation: CSVDTGYPYEQYF. This chain links TRBV29-1 with TRBJ2-7, with TRBD1 as a possible D gene (5 bases). Trimming shortened V by 3 bases and J by 2 bases, and 11 bases separated the two germline ends. Germline CDR1 is SQVTM and CDR2 is ANQGSEA. CDR3 length: 13 amino acids.

V is TRBV27 and J is TRBJ1-4; 10 bases are shared with TRBD1. CDR3 length equals 16 residues. The germline V gene has CDR1 MNHEY and CDR2 SMNVEV (reference sequence). The V gene end was trimmed by 2 bases and the J gene end by 7 bases; junction bases not matched to a gene: 7. The CDR3 sequence is CASSLGTGDLLEKLFF. CDR3 sequence (DNA): TGTGCCAGCAGTTTAGGGACAGGGGATCTTCTTGAAAAACTGTTTTTT.

The J gene is TRBJ2-7, the V gene TRBV27; D is unclear. Trimming pared 6 bases from V and 5 bases from J, leaving 17 bases between. The CDR3 is 14 amino acids. From germline, CDR1 is MNHEY and CDR2 SMNVEV (reference sequence). The CDR3 DNA reads TGTGCCAGCAGCCTAGGTGATACCTTTCACGAGCAGTACTTC. Translated: CASSLGDTFHEQYF.

The V gene is TRBV5-4, the J gene TRBJ2-1, with D possibly matching TRBD2 (6 bases). The CDR3 is 15 residues long. The V and J ends lost 1 base and 9 bases respectively, with 17 bases between them. Germline CDR1 is SGHNT and CDR2 is YYREEE (reference sequence). CDR3 DNA: TGTGCCAGCAGCTTGCCTCTGACTAGAGTTGCTGAGCAGTTCTTC. It translates to CASSLPLTRVAEQFF.

CDR3 in amino acids: CASSQQGLMENEQFF. The CDR3 DNA sequence: TGCGCCAGCAGCCAACAGGGTCTTATGGAGAATGAGCAGTTCTTC. This rearrangement joins TRBV5-1 to TRBJ2-1; tentatively, D is TRBD1 (6 bases). The CDR3 contains 15 residues. CDR1 is SGHRS, CDR2 YFSETQ, per germline. V shed 4 bases and J shed 7 bases, with 18 bases lying between them.

Turning to this clone: A read error may account for a junction end that differs from germline. The chain combines TRBV3-1 (or the pseudogene TRBV3-2) with TRBJ1-4; TRBD1 agrees at 9 bases. The CDR3 runs 15 residues. Germline CDR1 reads LGHDT; CDR2 reads YNNKEL (reference sequence). For the CDR3, the DNA is TGTGCCAGCAGCCGGCAGCCGGGACAGGGAGGAAAACTGCTTTTT. Translated: CASSRQPGQGGKLLF.